The subject of this entry is one T cell receptor beta chain. Its antigen is not known. This CDR3 has 16 residues. CDR1 is MNHNY, CDR2 SVGAGI, per germline (reference sequence). V was pared by 5 bases and J by 8 bases, with 22 bases between. Clones were read by immunoSEQ multiplex PCR, and TCRdb kept only the in-frame ones, dropping some. The sample records about 38,000 clones, about 76% being singletons. Every patient had mismatch repair deficiency by PCR or immunohistochemistry. TCRs were sequenced from a few patients responding to pembrolizumab. The record originates from a study of PD-1 blockade in mismatch repair-deficient tumors. Study-level background: Patients had around 12 mismatch repair-deficient cancer types, all previously treated and progressing. Study results and limitations: Tumor-resident clones, often absent from pretreatment blood, expanded after pembrolizumab and then contracted.

The chain is built from TRBV6-6 and TRBJ2-1; D is perhaps TRBD2 (6 bases). The clonotype was recovered from an adult with mismatch repair-deficient cancer. The source was peripheral blood, collected 4 weeks after starting pembrolizumab. CDR3 residues: CASSKGPGRASDEQFF. CDR3 nucleotides: TGTGCCAGCAGTAAAGGCCCGGGGCGGGCTAGCGATGAGCAGTTCTTC.